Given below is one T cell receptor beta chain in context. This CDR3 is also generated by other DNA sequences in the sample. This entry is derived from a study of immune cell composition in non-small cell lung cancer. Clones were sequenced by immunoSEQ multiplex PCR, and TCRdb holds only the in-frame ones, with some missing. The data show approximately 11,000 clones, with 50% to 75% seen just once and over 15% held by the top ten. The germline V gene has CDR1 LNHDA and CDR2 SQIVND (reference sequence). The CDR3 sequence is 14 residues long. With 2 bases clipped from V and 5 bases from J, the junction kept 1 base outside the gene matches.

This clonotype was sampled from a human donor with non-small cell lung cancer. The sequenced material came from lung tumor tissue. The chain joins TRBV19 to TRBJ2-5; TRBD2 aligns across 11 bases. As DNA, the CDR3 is TGTGCCAGTAGTATAAGACTAGCGGGGGAGACCCAGTACTTC. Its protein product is CASSIRLAGETQYF.